Below, one TCR beta chain is given with its context. The source of the sample is a study of T cell changes during pregnancy in multiple sclerosis. V dropped 8 bases and J dropped 6 bases, with 14 bases sitting between them. Germline V CDR1 and CDR2: MNHEY, SMNVEV (reference sequence). The length of the CDR3 is 13 residues. The assay was immunoSEQ multiplex PCR, and TCRdb's table has in-frame clones only and misses some. Among 35,000 to 45,000 clones listed, 90% to 95% were seen once. The chain carries TRBV27 and TRBJ2-1; tentatively, D is TRBD2 (5 bases). The sample in question was CD8+ T cells from peripheral blood mononuclear cells, obtained in the third trimester of pregnancy. The source is a female donor with multiple sclerosis, enrolled in a pregnancy study. CDR3: CASGRSGFNEQFF. Here the CDR3 DNA reads TGTGCCAGCGGACGTTCGGGGTTCAATGAGCAGTTCTTC.